Below are 7 T cell receptor beta chains sequenced from a single sample in a study of T-cell reconstitution after alpha-beta-depleted transplantation in children. Unique molecular identifiers tagged the TCRbeta library. MiXCR, run by TCRdb on the PCR reads, gives a single entry per CDR3 protein. This sample has about 510,000 distinct CDR3 sequences; about an eighth occur once, and the top ten carry approximately 15%. Sequenced here: PBMCs, mostly from graft donor cells, sampled 180 days after TCRalphabeta/CD19-depleted stem cell transplant. The receptors were sampled from a female patient between 2 and 10 years old who had a stem cell transplant for aplastic anemia, so the T cells may come from the graft donor.

The CDR3: CATSRRTRTDTQYF. The DNA of the CDR3 is TGTGCCACCAGCAGACGGACCCGCACAGATACGCAGTATTTT. This chain uses TRBV15 with TRBJ2-3; D gene ambiguous. Per the germline V gene, CDR1 is LNHNV and CDR2 is YYDKDF (reference sequence). The CDR3 is 14 amino acids. The V gene lost 2 bases and the J gene lost 1 base, with 7 bases spanning the gap.

This clonotype was recorded at least ten times. The chain carries TRBV20-1 and TRBJ2-7; D may be TRBD1 or TRBD2 (5 bases each). Germline V gene data show CDR1 as DFQATT and CDR2 as SNEGSKA (reference sequence). CDR3 size: 13 residues. Trimming took 2 bases from V and 0 from J, leaving 8 bases between them. This CDR3 reads CSARWGSSYEQYF. The CDR3 DNA reads TGCAGTGCTAGATGGGGGAGCTCCTACGAGCAGTACTTC.

CDR3 nucleotide sequence: TGCGCCAGCCAACTTCTCGGGATGACCACAGATACGCAGTATTTT. It codes for CASQLLGMTTDTQYF. The V and J genes are TRBV5-1 and TRBJ2-3; D might be TRBD2 (5 bases). CDR3 size: 15 residues. V lost 7 bases and J lost 2, with 17 bases in between. Germline loops: CDR1 SGHRS, CDR2 YFSETQ.

The rearrangement joins TRBV19 to TRBJ2-1, with D tentatively TRBD2 (5 bases). The CDR3 contains 15 residues. Germline-derived CDR1 and CDR2 are LNHDA and SQIVND (reference sequence). The V gene lost 5 bases and the J gene lost 2 bases, with 13 bases spanning the gap. The CDR3 DNA reads as TGTGCCAGTAGTGTCGGACGGGAAACCTACAATGAGCAGTTCTTC. Amino acids: CASSVGRETYNEQFF. Looking up the rest from reference TRBV19 and TRBJ2-1 gives the full variable domain: DGGITQSPKYLFRKEGQNVTLSCEQNLNHDAMYWYRQDPGQGLRLIYYSQIVNDFQKGDIAEGYSVSREKKESFPLTVTSAQKNPTAFYLCASSVGRETYNEQFFGPGTRLTVL.

This clonotype was detected only a few times. The chain has TRBV19 and TRBJ1-4; TRBD1 might be the D (5 bases). V was cut by 5 bases and J by 7 bases, with 11 bases left in between. This CDR3 region has 13 residues. CDR1 and CDR2 (germline): LNHDA, SQIVND (reference sequence). This CDR3 reads CASSRGDREKLFF. The CDR3 DNA follows: TGTGCCAGTAGTCGAGGGGATCGTGAAAAACTGTTTTTT.

The chain carries TRBV18 and TRBJ1-2; no clear D gene. Trimming pared 1 base from V and 4 bases from J, leaving 19 bases between. This CDR3 is 17 amino acids long. Germline V gene lookup returns CDR1 KGHSH and CDR2 LQKENI. The CDR3 loop reads CASSPLSAPQPLYGYTF. In DNA, the CDR3 is TGTGCCAGCTCACCACTGTCAGCTCCTCAGCCCCTCTATGGCTACACCTTC. Filled out from reference TRBV18 and TRBJ1-2, the complete variable domain reads NAGVMQNPRHLVRRRGQEARLRCSPMKGHSHVYWYRQLPEEGLKFMVYLQKENIIDESGMPKERFSAEFPKEGPSILRIQQVVRGDSAAYFCASSPLSAPQPLYGYTFGSGTRLTVV.

This clonotype showed up just a few times. The V call is TRBV11-2, the J call TRBJ1-2, with 9 positions matching TRBD1. CDR1 SGHAT and CDR2 FQNNGV come from the germline V gene. V lost 4 bases and J lost 4; bases outside the gene matches: 19. This CDR3 comprises 19 residues. CDR3: CASSSRGPGQGGVGYGYTF. The DNA of the CDR3 is TGTGCCAGCAGCTCTAGGGGCCCGGGACAGGGTGGAGTCGGCTATGGCTACACCTTC.